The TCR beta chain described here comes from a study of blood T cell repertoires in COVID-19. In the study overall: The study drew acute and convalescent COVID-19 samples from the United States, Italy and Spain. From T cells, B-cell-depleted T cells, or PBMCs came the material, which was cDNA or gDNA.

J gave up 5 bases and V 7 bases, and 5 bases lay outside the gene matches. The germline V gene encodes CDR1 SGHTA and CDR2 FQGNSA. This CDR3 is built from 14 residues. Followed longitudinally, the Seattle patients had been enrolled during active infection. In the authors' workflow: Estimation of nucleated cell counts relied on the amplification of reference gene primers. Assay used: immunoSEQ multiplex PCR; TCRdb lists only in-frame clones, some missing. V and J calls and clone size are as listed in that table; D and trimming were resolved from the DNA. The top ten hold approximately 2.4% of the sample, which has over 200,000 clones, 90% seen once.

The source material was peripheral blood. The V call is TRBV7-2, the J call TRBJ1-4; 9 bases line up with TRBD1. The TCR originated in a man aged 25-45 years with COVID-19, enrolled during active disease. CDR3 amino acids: CASTPGQGNEKLFF. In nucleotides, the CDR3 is TGTGCCAGCACCCCGGGACAGGGAAATGAAAAACTGTTTTTT.